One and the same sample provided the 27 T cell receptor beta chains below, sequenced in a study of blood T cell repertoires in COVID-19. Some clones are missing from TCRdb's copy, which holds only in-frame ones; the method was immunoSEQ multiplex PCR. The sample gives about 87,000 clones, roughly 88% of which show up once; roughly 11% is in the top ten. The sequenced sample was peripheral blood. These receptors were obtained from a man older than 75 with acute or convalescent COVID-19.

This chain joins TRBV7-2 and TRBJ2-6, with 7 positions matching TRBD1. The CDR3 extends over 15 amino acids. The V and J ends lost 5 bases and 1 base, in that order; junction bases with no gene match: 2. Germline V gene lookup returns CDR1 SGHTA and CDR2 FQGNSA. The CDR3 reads CASSGTVSGANVLTF. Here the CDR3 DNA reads TGTGCCAGCAGCGGGACAGTTTCTGGGGCCAACGTCCTGACTTTC.

The CDR3 protein is CASDRGGGYTF. The CDR3 bases are TGTGCCTCCGACAGGGGAGGAGGCTACACCTTC. This sequence joins TRBV2 and TRBJ1-2; 8 bases agree with TRBD1. Germline trimming cut 11 bases from V and 8 bases from J; bases unmatched to any gene: 7. This CDR3 is 11 amino acids long. Germline V gene lookup returns CDR1 SNHLY and CDR2 FYNNEI.

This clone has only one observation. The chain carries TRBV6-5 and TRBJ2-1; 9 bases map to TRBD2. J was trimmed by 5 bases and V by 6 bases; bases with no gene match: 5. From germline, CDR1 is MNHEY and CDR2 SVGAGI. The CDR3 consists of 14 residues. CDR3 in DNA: TGTGCCAGCAGCGGACTAGCGCTTAACAATGAGCAGTTCTTC. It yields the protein CASSGLALNNEQFF.

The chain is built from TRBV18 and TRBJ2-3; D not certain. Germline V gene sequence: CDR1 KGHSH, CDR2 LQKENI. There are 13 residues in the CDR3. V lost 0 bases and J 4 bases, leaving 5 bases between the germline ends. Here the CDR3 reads CASSPPAADTQYF. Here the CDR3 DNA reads TGTGCCAGCTCACCACCGGCGGCAGATACGCAGTATTTT.

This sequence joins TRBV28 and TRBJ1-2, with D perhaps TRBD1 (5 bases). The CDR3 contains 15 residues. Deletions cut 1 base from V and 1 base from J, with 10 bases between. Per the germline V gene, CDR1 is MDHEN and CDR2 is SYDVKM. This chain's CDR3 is CASSLSAGINYGYTF. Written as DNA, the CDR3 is TGTGCCAGCAGTTTATCGGCAGGGATTAACTATGGCTACACCTTC.

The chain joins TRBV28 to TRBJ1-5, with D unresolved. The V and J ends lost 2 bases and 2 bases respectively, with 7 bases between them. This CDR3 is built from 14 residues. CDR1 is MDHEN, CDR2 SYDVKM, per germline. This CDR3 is CASSLLPGNQPQHF. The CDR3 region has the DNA TGTGCCAGCAGTTTACTGCCAGGCAATCAGCCCCAGCATTTT.

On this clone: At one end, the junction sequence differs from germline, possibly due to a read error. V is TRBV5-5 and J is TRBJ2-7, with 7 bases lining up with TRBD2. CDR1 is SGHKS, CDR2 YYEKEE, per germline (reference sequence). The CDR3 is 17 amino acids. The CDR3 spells CASSPFVAGGFRYERYF. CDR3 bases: TGTGCCAGCAGCCCATTCGTAGCGGGCGGTTTCCGCTACGAGCGGTACTTC.

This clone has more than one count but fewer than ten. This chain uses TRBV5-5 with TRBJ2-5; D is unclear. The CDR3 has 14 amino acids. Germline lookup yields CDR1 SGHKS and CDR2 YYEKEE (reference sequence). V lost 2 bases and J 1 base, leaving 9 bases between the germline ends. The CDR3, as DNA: TGTGCCAGCAGCTTTTTCCCCAGCCAAGAGACCCAGTACTTC. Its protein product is CASSFFPSQETQYF.

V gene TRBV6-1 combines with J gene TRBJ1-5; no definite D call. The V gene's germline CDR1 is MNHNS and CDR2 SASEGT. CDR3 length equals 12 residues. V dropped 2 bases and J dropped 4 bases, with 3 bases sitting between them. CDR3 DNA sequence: TGTGCCAGCAGTGAATCTAATCAGCCCCAGCATTTT. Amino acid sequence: CASSESNQPQHF.

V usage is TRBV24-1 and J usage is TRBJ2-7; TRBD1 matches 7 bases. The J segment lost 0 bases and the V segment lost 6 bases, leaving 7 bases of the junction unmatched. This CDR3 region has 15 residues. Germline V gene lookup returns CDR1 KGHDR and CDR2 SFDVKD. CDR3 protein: CATSTTGARSYEQYF. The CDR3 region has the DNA TGTGCCACCAGTACCACAGGGGCCCGCTCCTACGAGCAGTACTTC.

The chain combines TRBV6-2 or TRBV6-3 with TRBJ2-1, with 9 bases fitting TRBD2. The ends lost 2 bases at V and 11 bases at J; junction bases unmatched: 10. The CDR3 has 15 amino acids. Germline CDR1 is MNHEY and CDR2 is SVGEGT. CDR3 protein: CASSYSGGNLFQQFF. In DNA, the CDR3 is TGTGCCAGCAGTTACAGCGGGGGGAATCTCTTCCAGCAGTTCTTC.

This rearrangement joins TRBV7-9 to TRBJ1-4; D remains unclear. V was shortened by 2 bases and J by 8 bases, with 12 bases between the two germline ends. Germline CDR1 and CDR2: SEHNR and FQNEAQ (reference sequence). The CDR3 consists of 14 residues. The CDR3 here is CASSLTGGWEKLFF. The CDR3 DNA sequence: TGTGCCAGCAGCTTAACGGGAGGGTGGGAAAAACTGTTTTTT. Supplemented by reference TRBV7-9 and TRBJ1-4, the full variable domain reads DTGVSQNPRHKITKRGQNVTFRCDPISEHNRLYWYRQTLGQGPEFLTYFQNEAQLEKSRLLSDRFSAERPKGSFSTLEIQRTEQGDSAMYLCASSLTGGWEKLFFGSGTQLSVL.

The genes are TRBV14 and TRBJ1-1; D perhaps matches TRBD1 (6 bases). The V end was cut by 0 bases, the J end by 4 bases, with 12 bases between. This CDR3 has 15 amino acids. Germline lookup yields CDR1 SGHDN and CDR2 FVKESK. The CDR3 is CASSQDLGGFTEAFF. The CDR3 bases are TGTGCCAGCAGCCAAGATTTAGGGGGTTTCACTGAAGCTTTCTTT.

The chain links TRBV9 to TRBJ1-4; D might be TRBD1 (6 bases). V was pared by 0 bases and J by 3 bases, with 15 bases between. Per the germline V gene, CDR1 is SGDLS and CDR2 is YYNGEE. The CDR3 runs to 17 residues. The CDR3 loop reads CASSVAWGAGANEKLFF. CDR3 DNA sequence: TGTGCCAGCAGCGTAGCTTGGGGTGCAGGGGCTAATGAAAAACTGTTTTTT.

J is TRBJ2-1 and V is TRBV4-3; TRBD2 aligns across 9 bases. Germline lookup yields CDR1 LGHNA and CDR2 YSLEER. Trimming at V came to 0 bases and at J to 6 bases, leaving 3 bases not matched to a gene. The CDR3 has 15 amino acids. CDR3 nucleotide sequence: TGCGCCAGCAGCCAAGATGCGGGAGGGGGCAATGAGCAGTTCTTC. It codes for CASSQDAGGGNEQFF.

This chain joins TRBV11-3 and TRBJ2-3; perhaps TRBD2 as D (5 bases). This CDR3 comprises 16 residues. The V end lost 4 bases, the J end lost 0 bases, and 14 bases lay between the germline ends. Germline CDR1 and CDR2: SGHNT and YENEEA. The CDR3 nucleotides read TGTGCCAGCAGCTCAATCAGCGGACCTAGCACAGATACGCAGTATTTT. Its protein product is CASSSISGPSTDTQYF. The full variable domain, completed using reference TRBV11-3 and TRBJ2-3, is EAGVVQSPRYKIIEKKQPVAFWCNPISGHNTLYWYLQNLGQGPELLIRYENEEAVDDSQLPKDRFSAERLKGVDSTLKIQPAELGDSAVYLCASSSISGPSTDTQYFGPGTRLTVL.

CDR3 amino acids: CASRQLDRQSNQPQHF. The CDR3 DNA sequence: TGTGCCAGCAGACAACTCGACAGGCAAAGCAATCAGCCCCAGCATTTT. The chain combines TRBV28 with TRBJ1-5, with a tentative D call TRBD1 (6 bases). This CDR3 is built from 16 residues. Trimming removed 6 bases at V and 1 base at J, with 16 bases between. Germline lookup yields CDR1 MDHEN and CDR2 SYDVKM.

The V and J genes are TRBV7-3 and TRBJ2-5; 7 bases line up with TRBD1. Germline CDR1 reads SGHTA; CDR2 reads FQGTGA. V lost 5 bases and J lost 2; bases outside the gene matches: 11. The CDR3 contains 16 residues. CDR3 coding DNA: TGTGCCAGCAGCCCCTATGGTGGGACAGAACAAGAGACCCAGTACTTC. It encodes CASSPYGGTEQETQYF.

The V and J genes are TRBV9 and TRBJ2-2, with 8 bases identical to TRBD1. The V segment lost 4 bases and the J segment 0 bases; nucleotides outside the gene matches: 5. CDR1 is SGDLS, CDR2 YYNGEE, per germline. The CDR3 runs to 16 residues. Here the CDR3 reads CASSPRQGSNTGELFF. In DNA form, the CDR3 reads TGTGCCAGCAGCCCAAGACAGGGGTCGAACACCGGGGAGCTGTTTTTT. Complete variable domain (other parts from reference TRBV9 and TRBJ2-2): DSGVTQTPKHLITATGQRVTLRCSPRSGDLSVYWYQQSLDQGLQFLIQYYNGEERAKGNILERFSAQQFPDLHSELNLSSLELGDSALYFCASSPRQGSNTGELFFGEGSRLTVL.

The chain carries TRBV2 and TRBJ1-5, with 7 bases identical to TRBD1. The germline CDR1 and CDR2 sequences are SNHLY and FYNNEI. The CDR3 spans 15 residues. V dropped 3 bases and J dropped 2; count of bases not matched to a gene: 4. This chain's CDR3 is CASSDYRGGNQPQHF. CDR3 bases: TGTGCCAGCAGTGACTACAGGGGTGGCAATCAGCCCCAGCATTTT.

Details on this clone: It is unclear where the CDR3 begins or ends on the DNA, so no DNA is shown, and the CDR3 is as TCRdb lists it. The CDR3 spells CASSILASNQPQHF. V usage is TRBV19 and J usage is TRBJ1-5; the DNA was not used to check the table's D call, TRBD1. The CDR3 numbers 14 amino acids, ends counted. Germline lookup yields CDR1 LNHDA and CDR2 SQIVND (reference sequence).

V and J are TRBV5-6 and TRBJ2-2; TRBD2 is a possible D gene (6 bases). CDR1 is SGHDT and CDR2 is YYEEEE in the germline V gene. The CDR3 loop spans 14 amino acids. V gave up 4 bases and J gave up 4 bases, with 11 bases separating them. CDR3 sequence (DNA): TGTGCCAGCAGCGAGGGACTTAGCACCGGGGAGCTGTTTTTT. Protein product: CASSEGLSTGELFF.

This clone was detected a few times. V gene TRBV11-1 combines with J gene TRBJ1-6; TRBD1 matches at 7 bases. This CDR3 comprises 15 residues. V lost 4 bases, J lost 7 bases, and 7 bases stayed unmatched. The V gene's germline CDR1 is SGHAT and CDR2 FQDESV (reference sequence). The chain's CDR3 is CASSSEWGQNSPLHF. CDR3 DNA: TGTGCCAGCAGCTCAGAGTGGGGACAGAATTCACCCCTCCACTTT.

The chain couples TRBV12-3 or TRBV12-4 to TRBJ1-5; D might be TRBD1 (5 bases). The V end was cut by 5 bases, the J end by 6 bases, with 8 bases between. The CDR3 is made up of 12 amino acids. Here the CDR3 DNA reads TGTGCCAGCAGTAAGGGGTTTCAGCCCCAGCATTTT. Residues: CASSKGFQPQHF.

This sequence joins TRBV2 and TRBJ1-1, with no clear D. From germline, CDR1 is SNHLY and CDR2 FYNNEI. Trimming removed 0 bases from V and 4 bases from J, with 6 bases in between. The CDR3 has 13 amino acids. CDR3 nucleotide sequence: TGTGCCAGCAGTGAAGCAGGGAGCACTGAAGCTTTCTTT. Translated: CASSEAGSTEAFF.

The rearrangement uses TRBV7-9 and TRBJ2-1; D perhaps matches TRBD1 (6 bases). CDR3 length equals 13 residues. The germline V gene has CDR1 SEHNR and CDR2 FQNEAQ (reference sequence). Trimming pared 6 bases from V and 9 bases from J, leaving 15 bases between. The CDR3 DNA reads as TGTGCCAGCAGTTCGAGTAGGGACACTGAGCAGTTCTTC. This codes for CASSSSRDTEQFF.

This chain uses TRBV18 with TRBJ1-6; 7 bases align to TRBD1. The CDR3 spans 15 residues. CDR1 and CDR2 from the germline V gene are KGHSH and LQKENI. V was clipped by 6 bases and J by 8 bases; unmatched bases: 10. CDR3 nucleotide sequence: TGTGCCAGCTCTGTGAAGGGGGCTAATGATTCACCCCTCCACTTT. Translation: CASSVKGANDSPLHF.